This T cell receptor (beta chain) was documented in a study of post-analysis software for immune sequencing data. About the study: The patients showed relapsing-remitting, secondary progressive and progressive-relapsing multiple sclerosis courses. Overall study findings and caveats: Compared with controls, patients had more of five or six TRBV segments, including TRBV5-6, TRBV5-1 and TRBV20-1. Normalized Chao1 diversity in multiple sclerosis patients fell significantly below that of controls. Samples sharing a preparation batch grouped tightly together when assessed by F measure.

Concerning this clonotype: Its target is unknown.

cDNA libraries of TCR beta carried unique molecular identifiers. About 500,000 cDNA molecules came from around 0.96 to 9.9 million T cells. Each CDR3 protein is one row after TCRdb ran MiXCR on the PCR reads. Altogether about 460,000 distinct CDR3 sequences are present, around 40% being singletons, with the ten largest covering over 10%. CDR1 MDHEN and CDR2 SYDVKM come from the germline V gene. The CDR3 runs to 15 residues. The chain recombines TRBV28 with TRBJ2-7, with 12 bases matching TRBD1. The J call may be in error: the DNA end matches TRBJ2-5 better. This receptor was obtained from a girl aged 5-17 years with multiple sclerosis. Sample: blood. For the CDR3, the DNA is TGTGCCAGCAGTCCCGGGACAGGGGGCCAGGAGACCCAGTACTTC. Residues: CASSPGTGGQETQYF.